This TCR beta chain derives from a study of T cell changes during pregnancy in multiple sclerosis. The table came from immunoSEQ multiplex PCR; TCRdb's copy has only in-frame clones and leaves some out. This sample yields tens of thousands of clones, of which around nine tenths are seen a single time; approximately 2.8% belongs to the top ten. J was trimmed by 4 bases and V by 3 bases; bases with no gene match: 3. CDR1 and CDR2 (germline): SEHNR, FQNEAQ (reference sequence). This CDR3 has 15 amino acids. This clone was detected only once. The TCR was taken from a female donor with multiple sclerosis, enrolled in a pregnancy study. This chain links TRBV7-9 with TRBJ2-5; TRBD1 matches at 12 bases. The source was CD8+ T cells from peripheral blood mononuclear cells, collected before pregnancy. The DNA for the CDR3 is TGTGCCAGCAGCTTGGGGACAGGGGGCGGAGAGACCCAGTACTTC. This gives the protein CASSLGTGGGETQYF.